Described below is a single T cell receptor (beta chain) sequence and its context. This sample stems from a study of T-cell memory formation after mild COVID-19. Via MiXCR, TCRdb re-called the 5' RACE reads, giving one row per CDR3 protein. This table has over 350,000 distinct CDR3 sequences, roughly 15% appearing once. From germline, CDR1 is SQVTM and CDR2 ANQGSEA. The CDR3 sequence is 15 residues long. V trimming: 4 bases; J trimming: 2 bases; junction bases outside the gene matches: 5. V usage is TRBV29-1 and J usage is TRBJ2-7; TRBD2 matches 13 bases. The sequencing sample was made of PBMCs or a T cell subset sorted from them (not recorded which). The TCR sequence derives from a man between 18 and 35 years old who had mild COVID-19 (a few samples of this study predate the infection). Cell type and time point are not known. CDR3 amino acids: CSVGHGTSGTYEQYF. The CDR3 nucleotides read TGCAGCGTTGGGCACGGGACTAGCGGGACCTACGAGCAGTACTTC.